The present T cell receptor (beta chain) was sequenced within a study of blood T cell repertoires in COVID-19 (dated by TCRdb to about 2020). Notes on the research overall: Recovered participants in ImmuneRACE Cohort 3 were defined as having two consecutive negative NP/OP PCR tests, clearance from a healthcare professional, or resolution of symptoms. A de-identified subject ID, COVID-19 status, age in years and sex were almost always included in the sample metadata. The prospective study material was composed of cDNA or gDNA derived from T cells, B-cell-depleted T cells, or PBMCs. Samples from collaborators originated in the United States, Italy and Spain and spanned both the acute and convalescent phases of COVID-19. The dataset comprised deeply sampled blood TCRbeta repertoires from subjects exposed to, actively infected with, or recovered from COVID-19. Samples were obtained from the ongoing ImmuneRACE study (first 160 participants) and from 1,254 subjects provided by 6 global collaborators. Where available, HLA class I and class II types were obtained from metadata supplied by the sample provider rather than from assay-based typing. The repertoires were released in a freely available public database intended as a resource for research on the immune response to SARS-CoV-2. Overall study outcomes, separate from this receptor: Clinical and demographic metadata were provided uncurated, with the amount varying by source and participant.

TCRbeta CDR3 regions were amplified from genomic DNA by means of the immunoSEQ Assay, a bias-controlled multiplex PCR. Concerning the study's data processing: The number of nucleated cells in each sample was estimated by amplification of reference gene primers within the assay. To quantify the absolute abundance of each unique TCRbeta CDR3 rearrangement, sequence reads were collapsed and filtered. For each sample, productive Simpson clonality was calculated as the square root of Simpson's diversity index across productive rearrangements. TCRdb retrieved this table from immuneACCESS and kept in-frame rearrangements only. Not all clones are present; in checked studies, unresolved V genes account for under half, and no reason is known for the remainder. V and J calls and clone size follow that table, whereas D and trimming were derived from the DNA. For this sample the table gives approximately 360,000 clones, of which over 75% were detected only once. Clones ranked in the top ten supply about 1.9% of the sample.

A word on this clone: The antigen this receptor binds is unknown. No clone much larger than this one lies a single base away; base qualities are absent.

Participants in the prospective study were aged 18 to 89 years, lived in 24 United States geographic areas, and enrolled through a virtual design. In the prospective study, participants were assigned to cohorts based on the clinical history participants reported in a screening survey and a study questionnaire. In the prospective study, mobile phlebotomists collected whole blood, serum and a nasopharyngeal or oropharyngeal swab from each participant. Over a roughly 2-month period, participants in the prospective study had the option of providing additional blood draws and questionnaires. Prospective study blood samples were shipped either frozen or at room temperature before DNA extraction. Its CDR3 holds 15 amino acids, cysteine through phenylalanine. Only the CDR3 DNA stays, 45 bases, in frame from base 1. V trim: 3 bases; J trim: 5 bases; unmatched bases: 5. From a lookup of the germline V gene (reference sequence), CDR1 and CDR2 are MNHEY and SMNVEV.

Rearrangement joined TRBV27 to TRBJ2-5, with 11 bases matching TRBD2. The specimen was PBMCs or T cells enriched from blood (not recorded which). The TCR originated in a man aged 40-49 years in a cohort exposed to, infected with or recovered from COVID-19 (not recorded which). The nucleotide sequence reads as follows: TGTGCCAGCAGTTTCACTAGCGGGAGTGTCGAGACCCAGTACTTC. The resulting protein is CASSFTSGSVETQYF.